This entry lists 8 T cell receptor beta chains sequenced from one sample in a study of T cell responses to AZD1222 COVID-19 vaccine. Generated by immunoSEQ multiplex PCR, the TCRdb table keeps only in-frame clones and is missing some. The table includes 75,000 to 90,000 clones, approximately 85% detected once. Here the sequenced sample was peripheral blood, taken on day 0 of AZD1222 vaccination. These receptor sequences come from an adult in good health.

The J gene is TRBJ1-2, the V gene TRBV18; unclear D gene. V lost 4 bases and J lost 3, with 9 bases in between. The CDR3 loop spans 13 amino acids. Germline loops: CDR1 KGHSH, CDR2 LQKENI. CDR3 nucleotide sequence: TGTGCCAGCTCACAGGAAGGAGACTATGGCTACACCTTC. Translation: CASSQEGDYGYTF.

The rearrangement uses TRBV7-8 and TRBJ1-1, with D possibly being TRBD1 (5 bases). Germline V gives CDR1 SGHVS, CDR2 FQNEAQ. The CDR3 runs 16 residues. Trimming removed 1 base from V and 2 bases from J, with 14 bases in between. CDR3 bases: TGTGCCAGCAGCTTAGTTTCAGGGAGTTATAACACTGAAGCTTTCTTT. Residues: CASSLVSGSYNTEAFF.

This chain links TRBV19 with TRBJ2-2; no clear D gene. The V end was cut by 7 bases, the J end by 1 base, with 13 bases between. The CDR3 contains 15 residues. Germline lookup yields CDR1 LNHDA and CDR2 SQIVND (reference sequence). In DNA, the CDR3 is TGTGCCAGTACAGCAGCCTCTAGGAACACCGGGGAGCTGTTTTTT. This encodes CASTAASRNTGELFF.

The rearrangement uses TRBV5-6 and TRBJ2-7, with D perhaps matching TRBD1 (6 bases). Trimming removed 2 bases at V and 3 bases at J, with 9 bases between. CDR1 and CDR2 from the germline V gene are SGHDT and YYEEEE. The CDR3 extends over 13 amino acids. CDR3 loop: CASSFRGGYEQYF. Written as DNA, the CDR3 is TGTGCCAGCAGCTTTAGAGGGGGCTACGAGCAGTACTTC.

The V call is TRBV27, the J call TRBJ2-7; perhaps TRBD1 as D (6 bases). Between the trimmed V and J ends, which lost 3 bases and 5 bases, there was a span of 17 bases. Germline V lookup: CDR1 MNHEY, CDR2 SMNVEV (reference sequence). The CDR3 is 15 residues long. The CDR3 bases are TGTGCCAGCAGTTTTTCAGGGGCACTCCCTAACGAGCAGTACTTC. It is translated as CASSFSGALPNEQYF.

The V gene is TRBV6-2 or TRBV6-3, the J gene TRBJ1-1; a weak D match, TRBD1 (5 bases). The germline CDR1 and CDR2 sequences are MNHEY and SVGEGT. CDR3 size: 14 residues. Trimming took 0 bases from V and 5 from J, leaving 10 bases between them. This chain's CDR3 is CASSYSAGKTEAFF. Here the CDR3 DNA reads TGTGCCAGCAGTTACTCAGCAGGGAAGACTGAAGCTTTCTTT.

V is TRBV28 and J is TRBJ1-6; 8 nucleotides line up with TRBD1. The V segment lost 7 bases and the J segment 10 bases; nucleotides outside the gene matches: 9. The CDR3 extends over 14 amino acids. Looked up from germline, CDR1 is MDHEN and CDR2 is SYDVKM. The CDR3 sequence: CASISGGGRSPLHF. DNA of the CDR3: TGTGCCAGCATATCAGGGGGCGGCCGATCACCCCTCCACTTT.

The V gene is TRBV18, the J gene TRBJ2-1; the match to TRBD2 covers 11 bases. J gave up 0 bases and V 4 bases, and 5 bases lay outside the gene matches. Germline values: CDR1 KGHSH, CDR2 LQKENI. This CDR3 is 17 amino acids long. CDR3 bases: TGTGCCAGCTCACTCCCGGGACTAGCGGTCTCCTACAATGAGCAGTTCTTC. Its protein product is CASSLPGLAVSYNEQFF.